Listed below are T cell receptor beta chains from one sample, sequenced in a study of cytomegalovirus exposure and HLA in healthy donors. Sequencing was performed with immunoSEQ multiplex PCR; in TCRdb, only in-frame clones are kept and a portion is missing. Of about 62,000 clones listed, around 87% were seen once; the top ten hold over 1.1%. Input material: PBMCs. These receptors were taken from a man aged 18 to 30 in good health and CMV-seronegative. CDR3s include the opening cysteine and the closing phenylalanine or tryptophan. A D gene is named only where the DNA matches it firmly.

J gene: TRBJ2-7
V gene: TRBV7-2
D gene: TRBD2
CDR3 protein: CASSLGSSGVSYEQYF

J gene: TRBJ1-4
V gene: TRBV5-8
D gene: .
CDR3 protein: CASSPRVTNEKLFF

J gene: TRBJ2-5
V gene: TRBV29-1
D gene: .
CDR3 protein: CSVLGRQETQYF

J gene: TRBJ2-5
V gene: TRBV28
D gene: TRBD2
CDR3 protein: CASSSGTSGGVSETQYF

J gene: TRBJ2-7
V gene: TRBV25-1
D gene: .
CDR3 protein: CASSESGGIYEQYF

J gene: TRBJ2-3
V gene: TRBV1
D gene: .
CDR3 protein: CTPPAGQDADTQYF

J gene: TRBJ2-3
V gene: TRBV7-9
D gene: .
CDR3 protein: CASSLAGRPDTQYF

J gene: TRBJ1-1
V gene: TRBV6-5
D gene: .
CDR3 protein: CASSYTRGAPNTEAFF

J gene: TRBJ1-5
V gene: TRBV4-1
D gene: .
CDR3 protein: CASSPFLEEGPSNQPQHF

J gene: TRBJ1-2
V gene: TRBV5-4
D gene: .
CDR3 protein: CASSPGDRNYGYTF

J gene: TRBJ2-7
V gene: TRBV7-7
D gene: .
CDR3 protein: CASSLGPGGEQYF

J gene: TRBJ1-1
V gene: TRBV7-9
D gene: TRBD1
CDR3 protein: CASSPRQGASDTEAFF

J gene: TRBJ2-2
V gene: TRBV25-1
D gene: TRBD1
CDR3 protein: CASRDSNTGELFF

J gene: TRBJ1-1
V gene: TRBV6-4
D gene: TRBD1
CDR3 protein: CASRGQGDTEAFF

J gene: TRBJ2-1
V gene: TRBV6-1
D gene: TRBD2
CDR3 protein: CASSESGGGANEQFF

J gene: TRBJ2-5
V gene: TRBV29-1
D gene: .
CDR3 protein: CSVEHAGLGETQYF

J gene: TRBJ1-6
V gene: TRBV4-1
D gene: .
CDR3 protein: CASSPRSGSPLHF

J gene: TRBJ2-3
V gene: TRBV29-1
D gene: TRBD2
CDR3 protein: CSGTLAGGPGDTQYF

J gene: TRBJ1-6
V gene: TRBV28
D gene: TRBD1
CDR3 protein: CASSLPGQYNSPLHF

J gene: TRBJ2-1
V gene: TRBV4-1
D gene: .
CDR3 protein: CASSQEEDPYYNEQFF

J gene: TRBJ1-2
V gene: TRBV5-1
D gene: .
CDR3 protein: CASSPPREGNYGYTF

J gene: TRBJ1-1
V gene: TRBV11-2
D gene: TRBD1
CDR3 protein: CASGQDRGLGEAFF

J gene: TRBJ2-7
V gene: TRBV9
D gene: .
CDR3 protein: CASSVGVREGYEQYF

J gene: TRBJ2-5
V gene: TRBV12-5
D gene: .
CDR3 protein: CASGSDRQETQYF

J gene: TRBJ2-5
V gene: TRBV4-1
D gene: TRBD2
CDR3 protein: CASSQDRGSGGQETQYF

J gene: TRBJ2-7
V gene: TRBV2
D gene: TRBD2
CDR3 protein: CASRGRLAEAANEQYF

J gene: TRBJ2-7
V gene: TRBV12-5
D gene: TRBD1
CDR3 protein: CASGLATGSYEQYF

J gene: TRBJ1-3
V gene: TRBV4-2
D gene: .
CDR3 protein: CASSQDHAIGGGNTIYF

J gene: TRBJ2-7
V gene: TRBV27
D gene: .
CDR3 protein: CASSLLTAPREQYF

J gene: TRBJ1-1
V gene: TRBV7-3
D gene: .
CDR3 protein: CASSFTGNTEAFF

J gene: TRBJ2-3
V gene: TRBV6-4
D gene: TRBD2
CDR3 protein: CASSVGLGTDTQYF

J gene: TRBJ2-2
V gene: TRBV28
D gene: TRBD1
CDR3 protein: CASSSWTGADLTGELFF